This T cell receptor (beta chain) was identified during a study of T cells expressing NK-cell markers. For each CDR3 protein, TCRdb gives one entry from its re-call of the 5' RACE reads, without DNA. The sample table sets out 300,000 or so distinct CDR3 sequences. Sequenced input: blood T cells: a sorted CD56 or NKG2C T cell subset, CD4+ or CD8+ T cells, or bulk PBMC T cells (not recorded which). The source is a woman between 18 and 70 years old in good health.

The CDR3 sequence: CAATNRGKDWDTQYF. The chain links TRBV6-1 to TRBJ2-3; TCRdb indicates TRBD2, and absent DNA this call remains unverified. The germline V gene has CDR1 MNHNS and CDR2 SASEGT. This CDR3 is built from 15 residues.